The T cell receptor beta chain under discussion was sequenced for a study of shared clonotypes between healthy human individuals. The assay ran at deep level. Produced via immunoSEQ multiplex PCR; TCRdb's table is partial and in-frame only. The table includes about 580,000 clones, roughly 98% detected once. The CDR3 totals 15 residues. The V gene's germline CDR1 is SGHAT and CDR2 FQNNGV. Trimming left V 0 bases short and J 3 bases short, with 12 bases between. Terminally differentiated effector memory CD45RA+ cells were excluded by CCR7 positive selection of CD45RO-negative cells. This clone was recorded once.

Sample: naive CD8+ T cells sorted from blood. V and J are TRBV11-2 and TRBJ2-7; no clear D gene. The source of this sequence is a man aged 30 to 39 in good health. The CDR3 protein is CASSLESETFYEQYF. The CDR3 DNA is TGTGCCAGCAGCTTAGAATCCGAGACATTCTACGAGCAGTACTTC.